This T cell receptor (beta chain) came from a study of Ad26.COV2.S vaccination and SARS-CoV-2 variants. Whole-study findings and limits: Comparable non-spike TCR breadth was observed in vaccine and placebo recipients. The study found higher spike-specific TCR breadth in vaccine than placebo recipients. Measures of TCR breadth and depth may have fallen short of total T cell responses. After vaccination, reports described spike-specific CD8+ and CD4+ T cell responses as showing substantial breadth.

Profiling relied on immunoSEQ multiplex PCR, and the TCRdb table lists in-frame clones only, not all of them. The sample includes 150,000 to 200,000 clones, around nine tenths seen only once; the top ten take around 6.1%. The length of the CDR3 is 12 residues. Trimming removed 2 bases from V and 2 bases from J, with 7 bases in between. Germline CDR1 is SQVTM and CDR2 is ANQGSEA. As to this clone: No antigen is known for it.

This specimen was peripheral blood, taken after recovery from COVID-19. The rearrangement joins TRBV29-1 to TRBJ2-7, with D perhaps matching TRBD1 or TRBD2 (5 bases each). The receptor's source is a human donor who had recovered from COVID-19. The CDR3 region has the DNA TGCAGCGTTGAAAGGGGACCCTACGAGCAGTACTTC. Protein: CSVERGPYEQYF.